Included here is one TCR beta chain sequence, with context. One base away lies a much larger clone, so this may be a sequencing read error. Clones were read by immunoSEQ multiplex PCR, and TCRdb kept only the in-frame ones, dropping some. This table holds a few hundred thousand clones, roughly 84% found once. This sample is part of a study of cytomegalovirus exposure and HLA in healthy donors. CDR3 length equals 12 residues. Per the germline V gene, CDR1 is LNHDA and CDR2 is SQIVND (reference sequence). The germline V and J ends were trimmed by 9 bases and 1 base, with 9 bases remaining between them. The sample comprised PBMCs. This TCR was sampled from a man between 18 and 29 years old in good health and CMV-seropositive. The chain uses TRBV19 and TRBJ1-2, with TRBD1 as a possible D gene (5 bases). The CDR3 loop reads CASATVNYGYTF. The CDR3 DNA sequence: TGTGCCAGCGCGACAGTTAACTATGGCTACACCTTC. The entire variable domain, with the rest obtained from reference TRBV19 and TRBJ1-2, is as follows: DGGITQSPKYLFRKEGQNVTLSCEQNLNHDAMYWYRQDPGQGLRLIYYSQIVNDFQKGDIAEGYSVSREKKESFPLTVTSAQKNPTAFYLCASATVNYGYTFGSGTRLTVV.